This TCR beta chain emerged from a study of T cells in Graves' hyperthyroidism and ophthalmopathy. J was trimmed by 8 bases and V by 5 bases; bases with no gene match: 13. The CDR3 loop spans 16 amino acids. Germline values: CDR1 MDHEN, CDR2 SYDVKM. When ophthalmopathy did not progress within 18 months, Graves' hyperthyroidism was considered stable. PBMCs were derived from under 13 ml fresh peripheral blood. Amplification of TCR beta CDR3 regions was performed using RNA transcripts as template. RT-PCR in the first round (using the HTBI primer set) targeted the TCR CDR3. From the multiplex PCR reads, TCRdb called clonotypes with MiXCR, one entry per CDR3 protein. This sample has around 200,000 distinct CDR3 sequences, with about 17% found just once. This clonotype was recorded many times.

The sequencing sample was made of blood. This TCR derives from a man aged 40-50 years with Graves' hyperthyroidism. This chain links TRBV28 with TRBJ2-1; 9 bases line up with TRBD2. CDR3 protein: CASSPIAGVSADEQFF. Here the CDR3 DNA reads TGTGCCAGCAGTCCAATAGCGGGGGTCTCTGCCGATGAGCAGTTCTTC.